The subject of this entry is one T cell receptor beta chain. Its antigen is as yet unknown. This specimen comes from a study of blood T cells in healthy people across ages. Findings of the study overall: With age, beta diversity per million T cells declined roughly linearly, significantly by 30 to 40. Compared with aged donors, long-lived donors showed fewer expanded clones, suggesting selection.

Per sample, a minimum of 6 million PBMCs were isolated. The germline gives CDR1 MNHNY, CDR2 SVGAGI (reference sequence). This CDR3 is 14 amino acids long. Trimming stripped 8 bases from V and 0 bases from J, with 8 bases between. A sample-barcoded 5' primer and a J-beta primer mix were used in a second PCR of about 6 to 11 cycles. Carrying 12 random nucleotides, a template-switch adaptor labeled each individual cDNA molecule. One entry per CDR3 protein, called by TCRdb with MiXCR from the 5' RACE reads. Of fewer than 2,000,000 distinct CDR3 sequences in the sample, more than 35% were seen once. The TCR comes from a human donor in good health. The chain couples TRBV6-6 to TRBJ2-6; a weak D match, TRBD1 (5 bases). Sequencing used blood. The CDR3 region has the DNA TGTGCCAGCCAGGGTACCTCTGGGGCCAACGTCCTGACTTTC. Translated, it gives CASQGTSGANVLTF.